The clone carrying this T cell receptor (beta chain) was counted many times. Stated time point: sample taken at primary tumor resection. Whole RNA was taken from tumor, nontumor lung or frozen PBMC; it was then sequenced unsorted. The sample belongs to a study of spatial heterogeneity in lung cancer. Every TCR cDNA molecule bore its own unique molecular identifier. MiXCR, applied by TCRdb to the 5' RACE reads, yields one record per CDR3 protein. Of 40,000 to 55,000 distinct CDR3 sequences in the sample, 6% to 7.5% are singletons; the top ten hold 40% to 45%. CDR3 length: 13 amino acids. CDR1 SEHNR and CDR2 FQNEAQ come from the germline V gene (reference sequence). Trimming removed 3 bases from V and 3 bases from J, with 8 bases in between.

This chain uses TRBV7-9 with TRBJ1-1; D call uncertain. The sample was PBMCs, taken at surgery. The TCR was taken from a female donor with early-stage non-small cell lung cancer. CDR3 DNA sequence: TGTGCCAGCAGCTTGGGTTCTTACACTGAAGCTTTCTTT. Its protein is CASSLGSYTEAFF.